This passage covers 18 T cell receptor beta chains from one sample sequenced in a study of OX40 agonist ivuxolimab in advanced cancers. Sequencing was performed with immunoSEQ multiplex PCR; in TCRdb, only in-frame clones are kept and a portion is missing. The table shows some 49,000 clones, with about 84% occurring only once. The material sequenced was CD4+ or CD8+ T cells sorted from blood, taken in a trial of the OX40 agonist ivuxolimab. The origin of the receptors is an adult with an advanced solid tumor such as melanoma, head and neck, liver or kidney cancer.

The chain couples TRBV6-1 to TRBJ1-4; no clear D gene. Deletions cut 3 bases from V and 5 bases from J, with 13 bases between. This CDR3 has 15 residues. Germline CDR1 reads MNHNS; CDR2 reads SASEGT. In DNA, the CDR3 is TGTGCCAGCAGTGATGGACTGACCACCAATGAAAAACTGTTTTTT. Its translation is CASSDGLTTNEKLFF.

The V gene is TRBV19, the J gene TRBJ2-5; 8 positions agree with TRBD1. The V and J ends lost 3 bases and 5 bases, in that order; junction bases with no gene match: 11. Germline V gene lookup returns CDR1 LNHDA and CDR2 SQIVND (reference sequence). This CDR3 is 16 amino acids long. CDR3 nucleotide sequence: TGTGCCAGTAGTATTTCAAGGCAGGGGGCTGGGGAGACCCAGTACTTC. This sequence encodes CASSISRQGAGETQYF.

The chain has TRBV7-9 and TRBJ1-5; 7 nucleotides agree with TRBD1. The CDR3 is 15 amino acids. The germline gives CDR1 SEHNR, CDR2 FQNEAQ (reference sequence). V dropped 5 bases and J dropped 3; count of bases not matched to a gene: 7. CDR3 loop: CASSNLQGSNQPQHF. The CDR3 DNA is TGTGCCAGCAGCAACCTACAGGGGTCCAATCAGCCCCAGCATTTT.

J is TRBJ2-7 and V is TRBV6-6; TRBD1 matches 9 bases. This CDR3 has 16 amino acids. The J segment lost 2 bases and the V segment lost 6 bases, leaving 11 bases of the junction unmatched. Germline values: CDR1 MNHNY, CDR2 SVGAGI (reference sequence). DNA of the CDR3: TGTGCCAGCAGAACCAGCGGGACAGGGACCGCCTACGAGCAGTACTTC. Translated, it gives CASRTSGTGTAYEQYF.

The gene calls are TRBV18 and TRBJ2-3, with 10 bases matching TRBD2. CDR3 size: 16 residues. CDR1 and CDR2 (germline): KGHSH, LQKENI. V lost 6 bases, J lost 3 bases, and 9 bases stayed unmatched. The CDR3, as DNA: TGTGCCAGCTCTCCTCCCCAAGCGGGGGGGACAGATACGCAGTATTTT. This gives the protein CASSPPQAGGTDTQYF.

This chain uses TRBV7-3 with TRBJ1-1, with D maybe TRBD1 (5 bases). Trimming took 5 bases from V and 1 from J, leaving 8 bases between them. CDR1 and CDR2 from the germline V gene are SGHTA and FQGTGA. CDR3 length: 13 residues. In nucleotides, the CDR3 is TGTGCCAGCAGCCGGGACCAGAACACTGAAGCTTTCTTT. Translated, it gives CASSRDQNTEAFF.

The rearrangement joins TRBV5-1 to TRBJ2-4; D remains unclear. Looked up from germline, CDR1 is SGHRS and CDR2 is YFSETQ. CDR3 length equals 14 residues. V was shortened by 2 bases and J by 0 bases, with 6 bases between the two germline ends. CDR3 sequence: CASSLAPAKNIQYF. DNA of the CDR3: TGCGCCAGCAGCTTAGCCCCAGCCAAAAACATTCAGTACTTC. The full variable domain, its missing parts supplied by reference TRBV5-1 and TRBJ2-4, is KAGVTQTPRYLIKTRGQQVTLSCSPISGHRSVSWYQQTPGQGLQFLFEYFSETQRNKGNFPGRFSGRQFSNSRSEMNVSTLELGDSALYLCASSLAPAKNIQYFGAGTRLSVL.

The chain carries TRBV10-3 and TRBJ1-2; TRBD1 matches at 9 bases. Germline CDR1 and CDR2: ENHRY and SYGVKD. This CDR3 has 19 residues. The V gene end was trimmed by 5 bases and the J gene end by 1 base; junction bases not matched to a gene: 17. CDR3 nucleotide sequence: TGTGCCATCAGTAGAACCCGGGACAGGGCCCGTCCGGGTAACTATGGCTACACCTTC. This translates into CAISRTRDRARPGNYGYTF.

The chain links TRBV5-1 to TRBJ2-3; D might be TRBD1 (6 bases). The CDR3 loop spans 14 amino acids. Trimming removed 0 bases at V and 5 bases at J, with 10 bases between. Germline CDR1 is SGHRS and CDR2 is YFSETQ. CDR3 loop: CASSLDRVGDTQYF. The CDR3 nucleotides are TGCGCCAGCAGCTTGGACAGGGTCGGAGATACGCAGTATTTT.

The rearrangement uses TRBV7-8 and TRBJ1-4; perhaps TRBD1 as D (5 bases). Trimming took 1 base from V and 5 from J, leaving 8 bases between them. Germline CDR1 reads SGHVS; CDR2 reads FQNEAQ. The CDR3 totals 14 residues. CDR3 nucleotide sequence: TGTGCCAGCAGCTTAGGCAGGGCAAATGAAAAACTGTTTTTT. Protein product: CASSLGRANEKLFF.

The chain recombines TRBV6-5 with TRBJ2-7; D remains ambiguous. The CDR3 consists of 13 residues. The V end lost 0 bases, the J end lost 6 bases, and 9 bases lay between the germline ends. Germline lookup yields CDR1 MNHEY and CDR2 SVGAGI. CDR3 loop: CASSYSDGVEQYF. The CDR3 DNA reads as TGTGCCAGCAGTTACTCGGACGGAGTCGAGCAGTACTTC.

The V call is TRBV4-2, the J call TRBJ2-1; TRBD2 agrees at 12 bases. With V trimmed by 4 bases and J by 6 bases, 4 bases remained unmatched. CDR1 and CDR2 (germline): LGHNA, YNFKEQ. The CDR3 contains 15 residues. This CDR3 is CASSRGTSGPNEQFF. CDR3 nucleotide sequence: TGTGCCAGCAGCCGAGGGACTAGCGGGCCCAATGAGCAGTTCTTC.

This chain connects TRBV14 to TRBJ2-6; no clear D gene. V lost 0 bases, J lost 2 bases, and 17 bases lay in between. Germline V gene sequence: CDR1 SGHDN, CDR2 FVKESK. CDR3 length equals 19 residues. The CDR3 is CASSQDYRPSPPGANVLTF. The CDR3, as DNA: TGTGCCAGCAGCCAAGACTACCGCCCGAGCCCTCCTGGGGCCAACGTCCTGACTTTC.

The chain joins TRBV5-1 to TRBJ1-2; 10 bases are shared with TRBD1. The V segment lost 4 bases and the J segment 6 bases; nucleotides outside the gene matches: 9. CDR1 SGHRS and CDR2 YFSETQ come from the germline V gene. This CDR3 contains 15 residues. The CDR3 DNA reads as TGCGCCAGCAGCCGCGCCGGGACAGGGGTTGATGGCTACACCTTC. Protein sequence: CASSRAGTGVDGYTF.

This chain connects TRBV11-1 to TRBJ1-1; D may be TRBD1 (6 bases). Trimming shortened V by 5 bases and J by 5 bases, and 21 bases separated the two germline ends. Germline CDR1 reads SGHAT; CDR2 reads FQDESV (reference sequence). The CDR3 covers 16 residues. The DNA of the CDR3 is TGTGCCAGCAGCCTCGCAGACAGGAGCCGGGCTACTGAAGCTTTCTTT. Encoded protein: CASSLADRSRATEAFF.

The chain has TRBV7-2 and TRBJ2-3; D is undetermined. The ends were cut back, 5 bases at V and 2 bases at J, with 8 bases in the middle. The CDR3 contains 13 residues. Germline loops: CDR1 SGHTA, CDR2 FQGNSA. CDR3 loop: CASSPTYTDTQYF. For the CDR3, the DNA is TGTGCCAGCAGCCCCACTTACACAGATACGCAGTATTTT.

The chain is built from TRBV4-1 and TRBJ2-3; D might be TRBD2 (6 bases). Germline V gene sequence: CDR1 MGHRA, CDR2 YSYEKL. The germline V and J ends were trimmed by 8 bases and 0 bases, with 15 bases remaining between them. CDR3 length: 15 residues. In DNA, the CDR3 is TGCGCCAGCTCCCCCATGGGGACTAGCACAGATACGCAGTATTTT. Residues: CASSPMGTSTDTQYF.

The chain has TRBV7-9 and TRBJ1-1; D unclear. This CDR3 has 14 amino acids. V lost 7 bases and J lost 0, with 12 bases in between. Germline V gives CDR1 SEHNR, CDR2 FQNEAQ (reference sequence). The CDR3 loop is CASTPGALNTEAFF. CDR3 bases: TGTGCCAGCACCCCGGGTGCATTGAACACTGAAGCTTTCTTT.